This TCR beta chain is from a study of T cells after somatic rescue of genetic block. Measured with immunoSEQ multiplex PCR; TCRdb has only the in-frame clones, and not every one. Among about 110,000 clones, about 89% were seen once, and the ten largest hold approximately 1.4%. V was shortened by 5 bases and J by 6 bases, with 10 bases between the two germline ends. There are 13 residues in the CDR3. Germline V gene lookup returns CDR1 SNHLY and CDR2 FYNNEI. The rearrangement uses TRBV2 and TRBJ2-2; D is possibly TRBD2 (7 bases). The sequencing sample was made of peripheral blood mononuclear cells (PBMCs). The origin of this receptor is a woman in her late teens or twenties. The chain's CDR3 is CASSTGRAGELFF. The CDR3 coding sequence is TGTGCCAGCAGTACAGGGAGGGCCGGGGAGCTGTTTTTT.